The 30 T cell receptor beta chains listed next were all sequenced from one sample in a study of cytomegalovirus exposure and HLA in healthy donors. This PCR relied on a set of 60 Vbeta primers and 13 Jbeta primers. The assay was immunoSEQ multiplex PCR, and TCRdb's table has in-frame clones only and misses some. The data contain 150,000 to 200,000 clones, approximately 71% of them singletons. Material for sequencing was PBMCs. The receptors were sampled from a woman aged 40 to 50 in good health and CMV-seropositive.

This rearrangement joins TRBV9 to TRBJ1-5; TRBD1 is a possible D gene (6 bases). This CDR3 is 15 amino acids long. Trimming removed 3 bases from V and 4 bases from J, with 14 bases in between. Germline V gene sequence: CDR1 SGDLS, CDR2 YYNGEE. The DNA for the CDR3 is TGTGCCAGCAGCGCCTCGACAGGTTGGAATCAGCCCCAGCATTTT. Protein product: CASSASTGWNQPQHF.

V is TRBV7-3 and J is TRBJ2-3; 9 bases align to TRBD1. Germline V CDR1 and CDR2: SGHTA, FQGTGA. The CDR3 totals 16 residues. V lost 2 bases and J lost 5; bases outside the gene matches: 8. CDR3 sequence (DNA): TGTGCCAGCAGCTTAGGCGGGACAGGGCTGCGAGATACGCAGTATTTT. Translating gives CASSLGGTGLRDTQYF.

CDR3 sequence reads: CASSYSKAGSYNEQFF. In nucleotides, the CDR3 is TGTGCCAGCAGTTACTCTAAGGCAGGGTCCTACAATGAGCAGTTCTTC. The chain recombines TRBV6-6 with TRBJ2-1, with D possibly being TRBD1 (5 bases). V was pared by 0 bases and J by 1 base, with 10 bases between. From germline, CDR1 is MNHNY and CDR2 SVGAGI (reference sequence). The CDR3 consists of 16 residues.

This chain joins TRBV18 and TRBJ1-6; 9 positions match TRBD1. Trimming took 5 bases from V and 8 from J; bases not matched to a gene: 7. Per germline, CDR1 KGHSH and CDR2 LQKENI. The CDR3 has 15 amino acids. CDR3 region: CASSAQGAADSPLHF. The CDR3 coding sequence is TGTGCCAGCTCAGCACAGGGGGCTGCGGATTCACCCCTCCACTTT. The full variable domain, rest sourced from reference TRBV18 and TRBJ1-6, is NAGVMQNPRHLVRRRGQEARLRCSPMKGHSHVYWYRQLPEEGLKFMVYLQKENIIDESGMPKERFSAEFPKEGPSILRIQQVVRGDSAAYFCASSAQGAADSPLHFGNGTRLTVT.

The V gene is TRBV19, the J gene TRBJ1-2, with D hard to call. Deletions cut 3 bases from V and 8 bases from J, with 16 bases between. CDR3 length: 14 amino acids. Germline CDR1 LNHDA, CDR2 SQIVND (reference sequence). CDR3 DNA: TGTGCCAGTAGTATCGCGTCGGTCGTCAAAGGCTACACCTTC. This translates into CASSIASVVKGYTF. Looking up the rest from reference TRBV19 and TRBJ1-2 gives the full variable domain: DGGITQSPKYLFRKEGQNVTLSCEQNLNHDAMYWYRQDPGQGLRLIYYSQIVNDFQKGDIAEGYSVSREKKESFPLTVTSAQKNPTAFYLCASSIASVVKGYTFGSGTRLTVV.

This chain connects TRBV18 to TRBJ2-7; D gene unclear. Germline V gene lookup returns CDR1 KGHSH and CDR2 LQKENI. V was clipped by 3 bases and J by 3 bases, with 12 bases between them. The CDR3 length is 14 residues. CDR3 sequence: CASSPVETYYEQYF. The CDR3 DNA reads TGTGCCAGCTCACCGGTAGAGACTTACTACGAGCAGTACTTC.

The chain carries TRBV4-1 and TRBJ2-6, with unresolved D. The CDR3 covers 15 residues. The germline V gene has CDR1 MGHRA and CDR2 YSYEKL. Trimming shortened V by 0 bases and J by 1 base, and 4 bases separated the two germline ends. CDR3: CASSQDYSGANVLTF. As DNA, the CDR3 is TGCGCCAGCAGCCAAGATTATTCTGGGGCCAACGTCCTGACTTTC.

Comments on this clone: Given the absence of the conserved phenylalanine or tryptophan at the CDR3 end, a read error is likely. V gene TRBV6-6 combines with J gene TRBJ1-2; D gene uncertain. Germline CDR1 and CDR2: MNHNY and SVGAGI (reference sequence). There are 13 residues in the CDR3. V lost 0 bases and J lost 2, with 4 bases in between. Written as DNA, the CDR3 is TGTGCCAGCAGTTACTCGGACAACTATGGCTACACCCTC. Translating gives CASSYSDNYGYTL.

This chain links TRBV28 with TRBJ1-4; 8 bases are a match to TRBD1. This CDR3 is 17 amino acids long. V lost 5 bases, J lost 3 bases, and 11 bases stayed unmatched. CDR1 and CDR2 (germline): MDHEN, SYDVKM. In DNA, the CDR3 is TGTGCCAGCAGTCTAGGCGGGTACAGGGGGGCTAATGAAAAACTGTTTTTT. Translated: CASSLGGYRGANEKLFF. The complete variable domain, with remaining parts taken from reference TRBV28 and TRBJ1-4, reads DVKVTQSSRYLVKRTGEKVFLECVQDMDHENMFWYRQDPGLGLRLIYFSYDVKMKEKGDIPEGYSVSREKKERFSLILESASTNQTSMYLCASSLGGYRGANEKLFFGSGTQLSVL.

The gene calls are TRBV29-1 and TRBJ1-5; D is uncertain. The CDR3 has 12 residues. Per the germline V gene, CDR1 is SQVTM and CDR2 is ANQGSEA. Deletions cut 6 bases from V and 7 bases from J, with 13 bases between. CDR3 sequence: CSVGEGQQPQHF. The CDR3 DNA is TGCAGCGTCGGAGAGGGTCAACAGCCCCAGCATTTT. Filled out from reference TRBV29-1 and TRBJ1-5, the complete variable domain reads SAVISQKPSRDICQRGTSLTIQCQVDSQVTMMFWYRQQPGQSLTLIATANQGSEATYESGFVIDKFPISRPNLTFSTLTVSNMSPEDSSIYLCSVGEGQQPQHFGDGTRLSIL.

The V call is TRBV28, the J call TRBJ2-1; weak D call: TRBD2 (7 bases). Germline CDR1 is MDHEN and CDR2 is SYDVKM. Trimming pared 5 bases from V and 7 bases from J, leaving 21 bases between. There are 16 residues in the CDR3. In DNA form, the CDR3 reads TGTGCCAGCAGTCCACGATTGGGCGGGGGCCGTAATGAGCAGTTCTTC. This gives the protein CASSPRLGGGRNEQFF.

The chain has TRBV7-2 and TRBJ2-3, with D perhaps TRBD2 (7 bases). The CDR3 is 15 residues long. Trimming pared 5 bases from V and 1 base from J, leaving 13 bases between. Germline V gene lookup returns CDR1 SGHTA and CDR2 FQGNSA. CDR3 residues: CASSPGGGRTDTQYF. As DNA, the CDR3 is TGTGCCAGCAGCCCTGGGGGGGGGCGCACAGATACGCAGTATTTT. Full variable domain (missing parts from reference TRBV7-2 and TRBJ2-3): GAGVSQSPSNKVTEKGKDVELRCDPISGHTALYWYRQSLGQGLEFLIYFQGNSAPDKSGLPSDRFSAERTGGSVSTLTIQRTQQEDSAVYLCASSPGGGRTDTQYFGPGTRLTVL.

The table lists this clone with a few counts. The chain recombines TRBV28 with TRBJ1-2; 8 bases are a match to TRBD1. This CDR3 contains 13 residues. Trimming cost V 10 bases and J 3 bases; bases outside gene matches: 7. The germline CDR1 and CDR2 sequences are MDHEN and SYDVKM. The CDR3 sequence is CAIQDRVDYGYTF. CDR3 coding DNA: TGTGCCATCCAGGACAGGGTTGACTATGGCTACACCTTC.

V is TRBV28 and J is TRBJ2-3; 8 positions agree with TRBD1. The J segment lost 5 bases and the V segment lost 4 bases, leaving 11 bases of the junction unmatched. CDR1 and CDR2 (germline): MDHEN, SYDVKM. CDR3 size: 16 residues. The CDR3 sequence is CASSSQRQGWGDTQYF. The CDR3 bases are TGTGCCAGCAGTTCCCAAAGACAGGGGTGGGGAGATACGCAGTATTTT.

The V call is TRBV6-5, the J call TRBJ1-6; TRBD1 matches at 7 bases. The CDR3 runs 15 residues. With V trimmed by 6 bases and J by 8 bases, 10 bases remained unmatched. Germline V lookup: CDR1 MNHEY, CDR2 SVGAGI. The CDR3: CASRTPGTVDSPLHF. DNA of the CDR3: TGTGCCAGCAGAACCCCCGGGACAGTAGATTCACCCCTCCACTTT.

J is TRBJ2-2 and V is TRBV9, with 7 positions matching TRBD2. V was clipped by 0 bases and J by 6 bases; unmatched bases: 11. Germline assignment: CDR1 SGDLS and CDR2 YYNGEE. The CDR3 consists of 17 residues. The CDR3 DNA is TGTGCCAGCAGCGTAGCCGCCGCGGGAGATATCGCCGGGGAGCTGTTTTTT. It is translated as CASSVAAAGDIAGELFF.

CDR3 residues: CSALTDYGYTF. The DNA of the CDR3 is TGCAGCGCCTTGACAGACTATGGCTACACCTTC. This rearrangement joins TRBV29-1 to TRBJ1-2, with D possibly matching TRBD1 (5 bases). Per the germline V gene, CDR1 is SQVTM and CDR2 is ANQGSEA. V was shortened by 7 bases and J by 3 bases, with 9 bases between the two germline ends. CDR3 length: 11 residues.

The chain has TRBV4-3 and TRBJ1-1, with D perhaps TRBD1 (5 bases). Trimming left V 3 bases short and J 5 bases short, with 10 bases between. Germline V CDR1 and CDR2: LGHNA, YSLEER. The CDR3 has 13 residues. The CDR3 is CASSQGGLTEAFF. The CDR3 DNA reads TGCGCCAGCAGCCAGGGGGGATTAACTGAAGCTTTCTTT.

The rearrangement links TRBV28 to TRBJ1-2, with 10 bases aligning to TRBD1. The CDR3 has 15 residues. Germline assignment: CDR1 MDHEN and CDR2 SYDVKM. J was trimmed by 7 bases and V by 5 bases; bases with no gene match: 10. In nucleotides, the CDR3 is TGTGCCAGCAGTGGGGCCGGGACAGGGGTGGGTGGCTACACCTTC. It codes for CASSGAGTGVGGYTF.

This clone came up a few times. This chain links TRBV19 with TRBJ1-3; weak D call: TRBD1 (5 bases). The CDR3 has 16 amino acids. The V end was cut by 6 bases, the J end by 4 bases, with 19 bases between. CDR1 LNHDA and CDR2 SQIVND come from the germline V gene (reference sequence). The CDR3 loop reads CASSPSKGPAGNTIYF. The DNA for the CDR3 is TGTGCCAGTAGCCCTTCCAAGGGGCCTGCCGGAAACACCATATATTTT.

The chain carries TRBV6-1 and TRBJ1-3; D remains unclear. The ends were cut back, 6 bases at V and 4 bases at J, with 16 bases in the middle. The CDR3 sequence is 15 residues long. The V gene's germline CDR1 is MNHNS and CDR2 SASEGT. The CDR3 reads CASRVRELWGNTIYF. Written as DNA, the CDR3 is TGTGCCAGCAGAGTGAGAGAATTGTGGGGAAACACCATATATTTT.

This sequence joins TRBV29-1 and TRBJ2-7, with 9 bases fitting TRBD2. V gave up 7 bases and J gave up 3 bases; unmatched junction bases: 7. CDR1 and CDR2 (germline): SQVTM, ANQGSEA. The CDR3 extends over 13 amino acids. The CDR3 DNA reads TGCAGCGCTCAGCGTAGCGGGAGCTACGAGCAGTACTTC. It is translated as CSAQRSGSYEQYF.

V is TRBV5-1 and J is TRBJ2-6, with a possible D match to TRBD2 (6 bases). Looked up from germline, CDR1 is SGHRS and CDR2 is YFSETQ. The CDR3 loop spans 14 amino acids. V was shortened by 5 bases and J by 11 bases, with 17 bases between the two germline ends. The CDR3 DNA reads TGCGCCAGCAGATACTCGGGGCAGCGGGACGTCCTGACTTTC. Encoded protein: CASRYSGQRDVLTF.

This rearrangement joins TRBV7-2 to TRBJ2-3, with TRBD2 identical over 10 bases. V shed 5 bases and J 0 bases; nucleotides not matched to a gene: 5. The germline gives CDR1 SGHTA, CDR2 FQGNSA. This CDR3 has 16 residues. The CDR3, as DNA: TGTGCCAGCAGCACCGGACTAGCGGCTAGCACAGATACGCAGTATTTT. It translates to CASSTGLAASTDTQYF.

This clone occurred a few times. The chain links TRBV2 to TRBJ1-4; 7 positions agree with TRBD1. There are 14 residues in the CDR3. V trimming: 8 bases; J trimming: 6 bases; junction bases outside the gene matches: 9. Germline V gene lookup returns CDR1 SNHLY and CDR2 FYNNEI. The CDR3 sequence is CASLEEGAYEKLFF. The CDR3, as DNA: TGTGCCAGCTTAGAGGAGGGGGCCTATGAAAAACTGTTTTTT.

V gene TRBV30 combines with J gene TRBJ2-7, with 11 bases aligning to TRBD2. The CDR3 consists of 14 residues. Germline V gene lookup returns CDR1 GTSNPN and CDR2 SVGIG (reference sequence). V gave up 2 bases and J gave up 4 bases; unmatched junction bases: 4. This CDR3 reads CAWSQGLAEYEQYF. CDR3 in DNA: TGTGCCTGGAGTCAGGGACTAGCGGAGTACGAGCAGTACTTC.

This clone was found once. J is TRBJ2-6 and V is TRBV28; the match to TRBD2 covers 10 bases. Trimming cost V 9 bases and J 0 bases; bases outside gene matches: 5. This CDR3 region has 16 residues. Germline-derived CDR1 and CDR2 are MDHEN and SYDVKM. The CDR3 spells CASKIAGGSGANVLTF. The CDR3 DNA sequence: TGTGCCAGTAAAATAGCGGGAGGCTCTGGGGCCAACGTCCTGACTTTC.

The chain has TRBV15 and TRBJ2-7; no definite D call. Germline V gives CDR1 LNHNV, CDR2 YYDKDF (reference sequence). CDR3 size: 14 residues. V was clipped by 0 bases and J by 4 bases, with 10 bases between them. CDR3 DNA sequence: TGTGCCACCAGCAGAGATTATAGTGGTTACGAGCAGTACTTC. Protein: CATSRDYSGYEQYF. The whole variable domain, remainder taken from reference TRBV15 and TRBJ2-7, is DAMVIQNPRYQVTQFGKPVTLSCSQTLNHNVMYWYQQKSSQAPKLLFHYYDKDFNNEADTPDNFQSRRPNTSFCFLDIRSPGLGDTAMYLCATSRDYSGYEQYFGPGTRLTVT.

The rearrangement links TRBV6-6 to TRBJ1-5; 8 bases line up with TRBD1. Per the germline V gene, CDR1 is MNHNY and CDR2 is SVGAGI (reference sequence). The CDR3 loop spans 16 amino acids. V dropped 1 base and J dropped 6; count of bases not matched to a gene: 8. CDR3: CASSYFRGRGGQPQHF. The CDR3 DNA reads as TGTGCCAGCAGTTACTTCAGGGGGCGCGGGGGTCAGCCCCAGCATTTT.

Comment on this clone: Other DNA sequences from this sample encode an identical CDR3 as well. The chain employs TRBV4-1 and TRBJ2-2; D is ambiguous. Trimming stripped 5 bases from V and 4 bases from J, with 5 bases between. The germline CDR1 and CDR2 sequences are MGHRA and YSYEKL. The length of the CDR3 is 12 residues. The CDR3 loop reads CASSDFTGELFF. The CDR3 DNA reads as TGCGCCAGCAGCGACTTCACCGGGGAGCTGTTTTTT.